The next 3 T cell receptor beta chains were all read from a single sample in a study of OX40 agonist ivuxolimab in advanced cancers. Sequencing was performed with immunoSEQ multiplex PCR; in TCRdb, only in-frame clones are kept and a portion is missing. The sample shows about 83,000 clones, over 75% of them seen only once. The sequenced sample was CD4+ or CD8+ T cells sorted from blood, obtained in a trial of the OX40 agonist ivuxolimab. The receptors were gathered from an adult with an advanced solid tumor such as melanoma, head and neck, liver or kidney cancer.

This rearrangement joins TRBV7-3 to TRBJ1-2; 12 bases are a match to TRBD1. V was clipped by 6 bases and J by 2 bases; unmatched bases: 10. Germline CDR1 is SGHTA and CDR2 is FQGTGA. This CDR3 is built from 17 residues. This CDR3 reads CASRGRGTGGQNYGYTF. CDR3 DNA: TGTGCCAGCAGGGGCAGAGGGACAGGGGGCCAAAACTATGGCTACACCTTC.

J is TRBJ1-3 and V is TRBV11-2, with a weak D call TRBD1 (5 bases). Germline V lookup: CDR1 SGHAT, CDR2 FQNNGV. The CDR3 covers 16 residues. Trimming removed 2 bases from V and 4 bases from J, with 15 bases in between. The CDR3 bases are TGTGCCAGCAGCTTAACAGGTTCCCTCCAGGGAAACACCATATATTTT. Translated: CASSLTGSLQGNTIYF.

The V and J genes are TRBV19 and TRBJ2-5; the match to TRBD1 covers 10 bases. The CDR3 spans 17 residues. Germline assignment: CDR1 LNHDA and CDR2 SQIVND (reference sequence). V lost 10 bases and J lost 4; bases outside the gene matches: 18. CDR3: CATQTGTGVPQAETQYF. The CDR3 bases are TGTGCCACTCAGACCGGGACAGGGGTCCCCCAGGCAGAGACCCAGTACTTC. Full variable domain (rest looked up from reference TRBV19 and TRBJ2-5): DGGITQSPKYLFRKEGQNVTLSCEQNLNHDAMYWYRQDPGQGLRLIYYSQIVNDFQKGDIAEGYSVSREKKESFPLTVTSAQKNPTAFYLCATQTGTGVPQAETQYFGPGTRLLVL.